This note documents a single T cell receptor beta chain sequence. This record belongs to a study of blood T cell repertoires in COVID-19. Study details: Spain, Italy and the United States supplied samples that represented acute and convalescent COVID-19. T cells, B-cell-depleted T cells, or PBMCs provided the cDNA or gDNA that served as material.

This study enrolled people aged roughly 18 to 90 from 24 US geographic areas. A PCR-confirmed or clinician-diagnosed COVID-19 case had contacted exposed participants within 2 weeks of entry. Method: immunoSEQ multiplex PCR; TCRdb's copy keeps in-frame clones and lacks some. The sample has about 210,000 clones; 84% are singletons. The V gene end was trimmed by 7 bases and the J gene end by 1 base; junction bases not matched to a gene: 8. CDR3 length equals 14 residues. The V gene's germline CDR1 is SGHRS and CDR2 YFSETQ. The sequence came from a woman aged 30 to 39 who had been exposed to COVID-19. Sequencing was performed on PBMCs or T cells enriched from blood (not recorded which). The chain joins TRBV5-1 to TRBJ2-7, with TRBD1 matching 7 bases. The CDR3 DNA reads TGCGCCAGCTTTTCGGACAGGTCTTCCTACGAGCAGTACTTC. The encoded protein is CASFSDRSSYEQYF.